This entry concerns a single T cell receptor (beta chain). The antigen is unknown. One entry per CDR3 protein, called by TCRdb with MiXCR from the 5' RACE reads. This sample has 110,000 or so distinct CDR3 sequences, with roughly 7.9% found just once. The record originates from a study of T cells after yellow fever vaccination. V lost 5 bases and J lost 9, with 14 bases in between. CDR3 size: 12 residues. Germline CDR1 and CDR2: SGHDT and YYEEEE. General observations from the study: After the booster, 96% of CD4 and 88% of CD8 primary-response clones were re-detected.

This chain connects TRBV5-6 to TRBJ2-5; TRBD1 is a possible D gene (5 bases). The specimen was CD4+ T cells sorted from PBMCs, collected around 45 days after the first yellow fever vaccination. This TCR came from a man aged 18 to 29 who received the YFV17D yellow fever vaccine. The DNA for the CDR3 is TGTGCCAGCAGACGACAGCGAACGGCCCAGTACTTC. Residues: CASRRQRTAQYF.